The 14 T cell receptor beta chains presented below share a single source sample, sequenced in a study of OX40 agonist ivuxolimab in advanced cancers. TCRdb keeps only in-frame clones here, not all; method: immunoSEQ multiplex PCR. The repertoire includes about 80,000 clones, 70% to 90% of them detected once, and about 2% sits in the top ten. The source material was CD4+ or CD8+ T cells sorted from blood, sampled in a trial of the OX40 agonist ivuxolimab. The receptors shown here come from an adult with an advanced solid tumor such as melanoma, head and neck, liver or kidney cancer.

This sequence joins TRBV18 and TRBJ1-2, with a tentative D call TRBD1 (5 bases). Germline V gene data show CDR1 as KGHSH and CDR2 as LQKENI. This CDR3 spans 15 amino acids. The germline V and J ends were trimmed by 3 bases and 4 bases, with 15 bases remaining between them. CDR3 sequence: CASSPEAGMSYGYTF. The CDR3, as DNA: TGTGCCAGCTCACCTGAGGCAGGGATGAGCTATGGCTACACCTTC. Variable domain in full (rest from reference TRBV18 and TRBJ1-2): NAGVMQNPRHLVRRRGQEARLRCSPMKGHSHVYWYRQLPEEGLKFMVYLQKENIIDESGMPKERFSAEFPKEGPSILRIQQVVRGDSAAYFCASSPEAGMSYGYTFGSGTRLTVV.

The rearrangement joins TRBV18 to TRBJ2-1, with no clear D. The CDR3 consists of 13 residues. Germline-derived CDR1 and CDR2 are KGHSH and LQKENI. Trimming took 3 bases from V and 6 from J, leaving 9 bases between them. CDR3 bases: TGTGCCAGCTCACCGAACGTAGCCAATGAGCAGTTCTTC. Amino acid sequence: CASSPNVANEQFF.

The rearrangement uses TRBV6-6 and TRBJ2-7, with unresolved D. Per the germline V gene, CDR1 is MNHNY and CDR2 is SVGAGI (reference sequence). The ends were cut back, 4 bases at V and 4 bases at J, with 8 bases in the middle. The CDR3 consists of 12 residues. The CDR3 is CASSSRPYEQYF. The CDR3 DNA follows: TGTGCCAGCAGTTCCAGACCTTACGAGCAGTACTTC.

The chain links TRBV5-1 to TRBJ1-1, with 9 bases lining up with TRBD1. Germline loops: CDR1 SGHRS, CDR2 YFSETQ. There are 16 residues in the CDR3. The ends lost 4 bases at V and 0 bases at J; junction bases unmatched: 7. Here the CDR3 reads CASSQQGAPMNTEAFF. The CDR3 coding sequence is TGCGCCAGCAGCCAACAGGGGGCTCCAATGAACACTGAAGCTTTCTTT.

V gene TRBV23-1 combines with J gene TRBJ1-4, with D unclear. TRBV23-1 is labeled an ORF, and its function is uncertain. With 0 bases removed from V and 5 bases from J, the gap between germline ends came to 7 bases. CDR3 length equals 14 residues. The CDR3 DNA follows: TGCGCCAGCAGTCAATCGAGAGGGAATGAAAAACTGTTTTTT. Translation gives CASSQSRGNEKLFF.

This clone was seen a single time. Other DNA sequences in this sample translate to the same CDR3. This chain connects TRBV11-2 to TRBJ2-7; 10 bases line up with TRBD2. The CDR3 sequence is 15 residues long. J was trimmed by 6 bases and V by 0 bases; bases with no gene match: 5. Germline-derived CDR1 and CDR2 are SGHAT and FQNNGV. CDR3 nucleotide sequence: TGTGCCAGCAGCTTAGATTTTAGCGGGGGGACCGAGCAGTACTTC. It codes for CASSLDFSGGTEQYF.

The rearrangement links TRBV30 to TRBJ1-5; maybe TRBD1 (6 bases). Germline V CDR1 and CDR2: GTSNPN, SVGIG (reference sequence). V lost 2 bases and J lost 0, with 17 bases in between. The CDR3 is 17 amino acids. DNA of the CDR3: TGTGCCTGGAGTCATGGCAGGGGTCCCCCTAGCAATCAGCCCCAGCATTTT. Protein product: CAWSHGRGPPSNQPQHF.

The chain is built from TRBV7-3 and TRBJ2-2; TRBD1 matches 8 bases. This CDR3 is built from 16 residues. V gave up 3 bases and J gave up 6 bases; unmatched junction bases: 9. CDR1 and CDR2 from the germline V gene are SGHTA and FQGTGA. The CDR3 nucleotides read TGTGCCAGCAGCTTGAGCACAGGGGGTTTCTCCGGGGAGCTGTTTTTT. It is translated as CASSLSTGGFSGELFF.

The chain combines TRBV4-2 with TRBJ1-2, with D possibly matching TRBD1 (5 bases). The CDR3 covers 11 residues. The germline V and J ends were trimmed by 5 bases and 8 bases, with 9 bases remaining between them. Germline loops: CDR1 LGHNA, CDR2 YNFKEQ. The chain's CDR3 is CASSVRGGYTF. The CDR3 nucleotides read TGTGCCAGCAGCGTAAGGGGCGGCTACACCTTC.

This chain joins TRBV29-1 and TRBJ2-5; D gene unclear. Between the trimmed V and J ends, which lost 3 bases and 5 bases, there was a span of 10 bases. The CDR3 covers 12 residues. Germline V gene data show CDR1 as SQVTM and CDR2 as ANQGSEA. The CDR3 nucleotides read TGCAGCGTTGATAAGCAAGGGGAGACCCAGTACTTC. It yields the protein CSVDKQGETQYF.

This chain links TRBV28 with TRBJ2-7; D unclear. V was shortened by 1 base and J by 5 bases, with 18 bases between the two germline ends. The CDR3 is 16 amino acids. Germline loops: CDR1 MDHEN, CDR2 SYDVKM. In nucleotides, the CDR3 is TGTGCCAGCAGTTTATCCCCCGGTTCGCCCAGGAACGAGCAGTACTTC. Its translation is CASSLSPGSPRNEQYF. The full variable domain, in which reference TRBV28 and TRBJ2-7 provide the parts outside the CDR3, is DVKVTQSSRYLVKRTGEKVFLECVQDMDHENMFWYRQDPGLGLRLIYFSYDVKMKEKGDIPEGYSVSREKKERFSLILESASTNQTSMYLCASSLSPGSPRNEQYFGPGTRLTVT.

CDR3 nucleotide sequence: TGTGCCAGCAGCTCCGAACAGGGACGCTACACCTTC. Encoded protein: CASSSEQGRYTF. This chain joins TRBV9 and TRBJ1-2, with a possible D match to TRBD1 (6 bases). This CDR3 region has 12 residues. The V end was cut by 4 bases, the J end by 9 bases, with 13 bases between. Germline CDR1 and CDR2: SGDLS and YYNGEE. Full variable domain (remainder filled in from reference TRBV9 and TRBJ1-2): DSGVTQTPKHLITATGQRVTLRCSPRSGDLSVYWYQQSLDQGLQFLIQYYNGEERAKGNILERFSAQQFPDLHSELNLSSLELGDSALYFCASSSEQGRYTFGSGTRLTVV.

CDR3: CASSLVGENTIYF. CDR3 nucleotides: TGTGCCAGCAGCTTGGTGGGGGAAAACACCATATATTTT. This chain links TRBV5-4 with TRBJ1-3, with a possible D match to TRBD1 (5 bases). Germline assignment: CDR1 SGHNT and CDR2 YYREEE (reference sequence). V lost 0 bases and J 6 bases, leaving 7 bases between the germline ends. CDR3 size: 13 residues. Supplemented by reference TRBV5-4 and TRBJ1-3, the full variable domain reads ETGVTQSPTHLIKTRGQQVTLRCSSQSGHNTVSWYQQALGQGPQFIFQYYREEENGRGNFPPRFSGLQFPNYSSELNVNALELDDSALYLCASSLVGENTIYFGEGSWLTVV.

The V and J genes are TRBV28 and TRBJ1-4, with a weak D call TRBD1 (6 bases). From germline, CDR1 is MDHEN and CDR2 SYDVKM. V was cut by 6 bases and J by 8 bases, with 16 bases left in between. CDR3 size: 14 residues. CDR3 DNA sequence: TGTGCCAGCAGGGATACAGGGTTAGGGGAAAAACTGTTTTTT. It codes for CASRDTGLGEKLFF.